The source of this T cell receptor beta chain is a study of shared clonotypes between healthy human individuals. The study enrolled healthy HIV-negative adults without recent acute infections or vaccinations as donors. The germline CDR1 and CDR2 sequences are MNHEY and SVGAGI. This CDR3 region has 13 residues. Trimming shortened V by 6 bases and J by 3 bases, and 12 bases separated the two germline ends. Libraries were prepared by immunoSEQ multiplex PCR; TCRdb keeps only in-frame clonotypes and omits some of them. The sample lists more than 850,000 clones; about 80% were seen once. This chain uses TRBV6-5 with TRBJ2-7, with D unresolved. The sequenced sample was memory CD4+ T cells from PBMCs. Subset reported: CD45RA-negative fraction. This TCR was recovered from a young man in good health. Some clones in this sample may be carry-over from other donors' samples. CDR3 nucleotide sequence: TGTGCCAGCAGCCAGCTTACGGGCTACGAGCAGTACTTC. Translation gives CASSQLTGYEQYF.